This T cell receptor (beta chain) was captured in a study of vaccination effects on CD4 cells after COVID-19. Study-wide background: Culturing of a few million PBMC per well took place with roughly 10 IU/ml IL-2 and 10 ug/ml peptides.

The V and J ends lost 5 bases and 1 base, in that order; junction bases with no gene match: 1. The CDR3 is made up of 15 amino acids. Germline V gives CDR1 SGHTA, CDR2 FQGTGA. It was after nine to ten days of culture that CD4+ T cells were isolated. The cohort was immunized with two doses of either the BNT162b2 or mRNA-1273 vaccine. Turning to this clone: The antigen is not known.

The method was immunoSEQ multiplex PCR; TCRdb's version includes in-frame clones alone and lacks a portion of them. The data hold about 73,000 clones, with nearly 75% observed a single time. Sequencing used CD4+ T cells from PBMCs cultured without peptide, obtained after COVID-19 vaccination. V gene TRBV7-3 combines with J gene TRBJ2-2, with 10 bases identical to TRBD1. The origin of this receptor is a human donor who received a COVID-19 vaccine. CDR3 in amino acids: CASSGDRGNTGELFF. In DNA form, the CDR3 reads TGTGCCAGCAGCGGGGACAGGGGGAACACCGGGGAGCTGTTTTTT.